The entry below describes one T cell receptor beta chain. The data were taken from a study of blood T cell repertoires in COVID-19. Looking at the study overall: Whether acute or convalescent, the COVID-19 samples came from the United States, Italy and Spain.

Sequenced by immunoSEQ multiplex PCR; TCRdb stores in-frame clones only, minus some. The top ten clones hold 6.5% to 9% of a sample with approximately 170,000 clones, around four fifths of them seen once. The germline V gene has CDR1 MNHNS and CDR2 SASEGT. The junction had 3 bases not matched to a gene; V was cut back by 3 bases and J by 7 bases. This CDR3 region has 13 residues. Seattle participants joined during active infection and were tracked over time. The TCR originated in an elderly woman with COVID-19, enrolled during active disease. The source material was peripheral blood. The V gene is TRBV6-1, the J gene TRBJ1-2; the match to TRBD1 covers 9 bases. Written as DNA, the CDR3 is TGTGCCAGCAGTGAGTCGGGACAGGGTGGCTACACCTTC. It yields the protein CASSESGQGGYTF.